The 12 T cell receptor beta chains reported below all come from one sample, sequenced in a study of cytomegalovirus exposure and HLA in healthy donors. This PCR relied on a set of 60 Vbeta primers and 13 Jbeta primers. The table came from immunoSEQ multiplex PCR; TCRdb's copy has only in-frame clones and leaves some out. In the table there are some 200,000 clones, roughly 85% of which are singletons. Material: PBMCs. These TCRs come from a woman aged 18-29 years in good health and CMV-seronegative.

This clone was observed once. The V gene is TRBV27, the J gene TRBJ1-2, with 8 bases aligning to TRBD1. The germline V gene encodes CDR1 MNHEY and CDR2 SMNVEV (reference sequence). V lost 9 bases to trimming and J lost 8 bases; unmatched junction nucleotides: 20. The CDR3 sequence is 16 residues long. CDR3 coding DNA: TGTGCCAGTTCGGACAGGGAGTCTTATCCTCTCTGGGGCTACACCTTC. The encoded protein is CASSDRESYPLWGYTF.

This clone has more than one count but fewer than ten. V usage is TRBV10-1 and J usage is TRBJ1-2, with TRBD1 matching 7 bases. The CDR3 is made up of 13 amino acids. Per germline, CDR1 WNHNN and CDR2 SYGVQD (reference sequence). V trimming: 6 bases; J trimming: 3 bases; junction bases outside the gene matches: 4. The chain's CDR3 is CASSPGQDYGYTF. The DNA for the CDR3 is TGCGCCAGCAGCCCCGGACAGGACTATGGCTACACCTTC.

In regard to this clone: The sample carries other DNA sequences with the same CDR3. J is TRBJ2-1 and V is TRBV12-5, with 9 bases that match TRBD2. The CDR3 runs to 19 residues. Trimming cost V 0 bases and J 7 bases; bases outside gene matches: 16. Germline V lookup: CDR1 LGHNT, CDR2 FRNRAP. The CDR3 DNA is TGTGCTAGTGGTTTGGTACAAGGATTAGCGGGGGCCCCGGGGAATGAGCAGTTCTTC. Translation gives CASGLVQGLAGAPGNEQFF.

The chain uses TRBV9 and TRBJ1-1; the match to TRBD1 covers 8 bases. From germline, CDR1 is SGDLS and CDR2 YYNGEE. The V and J ends lost 3 bases and 5 bases, in that order; junction bases with no gene match: 12. The CDR3 length is 16 residues. The CDR3 DNA follows: TGTGCCAGCAGCGCCGGCAGGGGGCTTGGTTGGACTGAAGCTTTCTTT. It codes for CASSAGRGLGWTEAFF. Full variable domain (outside the CDR3, taken from reference TRBV9 and TRBJ1-1): DSGVTQTPKHLITATGQRVTLRCSPRSGDLSVYWYQQSLDQGLQFLIQYYNGEERAKGNILERFSAQQFPDLHSELNLSSLELGDSALYFCASSAGRGLGWTEAFFGQGTRLTVV.

The rearrangement links TRBV7-9 to TRBJ1-1; D uncertain. V lost 0 bases and J 2 bases, leaving 10 bases between the germline ends. Germline V gives CDR1 SEHNR, CDR2 FQNEAQ (reference sequence). The CDR3 is 15 amino acids. The CDR3 DNA is TGTGCCAGCAGCTTAGCGATTGGCCGCAACACTGAAGCTTTCTTT. This translates into CASSLAIGRNTEAFF.

CDR3 loop: CASSPPPSMNTEAFF. In DNA, the CDR3 is TGTGCCAGCAGTCCTCCGCCCTCTATGAACACTGAAGCTTTCTTT. The chain carries TRBV27 and TRBJ1-1, with D unclear. The germline CDR1 and CDR2 sequences are MNHEY and SMNVEV (reference sequence). Trimming left V 5 bases short and J 0 bases short, with 13 bases between. The CDR3 runs 15 residues.

This sequence joins TRBV13 and TRBJ2-1; 7 positions agree with TRBD2. The CDR3 spans 19 residues. The ends lost 5 bases at V and 3 bases at J; junction bases unmatched: 19. Germline CDR1 PRHDT, CDR2 FYEKMQ (reference sequence). Here the CDR3 reads CASSPPKSSGLLLYNEQFF. The CDR3 DNA reads TGTGCCAGCAGCCCCCCTAAGTCTAGCGGACTCCTCCTCTACAATGAGCAGTTCTTC.

The V gene is TRBV4-3, the J gene TRBJ2-4; weak D call: TRBD2 (7 bases). Deletions cut 0 bases from V and 6 bases from J, with 21 bases between. The CDR3 sequence is 18 residues long. Germline V CDR1 and CDR2: LGHNA, YSLEER. The CDR3 nucleotides are TGCGCCAGCAGCCAAGATCGTGGGGGGGCAGGGCTCAGAAACATTCAGTACTTC. Translation: CASSQDRGGAGLRNIQYF.

This chain uses TRBV6-6 with TRBJ2-1; possibly TRBD2 for D (6 bases). With 0 bases removed from V and 2 bases from J, the gap between germline ends came to 11 bases. There are 16 residues in the CDR3. Germline lookup yields CDR1 MNHNY and CDR2 SVGAGI (reference sequence). The CDR3, as DNA: TGTGCCAGCAGTTACTCGACGAGCGGGCCCTACAATGAGCAGTTCTTC. As protein: CASSYSTSGPYNEQFF.

The chain has TRBV27 and TRBJ2-3; D is perhaps TRBD2 (5 bases). CDR1 and CDR2 (germline): MNHEY, SMNVEV (reference sequence). The CDR3 consists of 19 residues. Trimming cost V 3 bases and J 2 bases, with 24 bases left between them. Written as DNA, the CDR3 is TGTGCCAGCAGTTTTTTTAGTGTCGGAAGACAAGACTACACAGATACGCAGTATTTT. Translation gives CASSFFSVGRQDYTDTQYF.

The chain recombines TRBV4-3 with TRBJ2-5, with D unclear. The CDR3 extends over 13 amino acids. Germline V gene data show CDR1 as LGHNA and CDR2 as YSLEER. V was cut by 0 bases and J by 5 bases, with 7 bases left in between. Here the CDR3 DNA reads TGCGCCAGCAGCCAAGATGGAGAGGAGACCCAGTACTTC. Translation gives CASSQDGEETQYF.

The J gene is TRBJ2-1, the V gene TRBV25-1, with 13 positions matching TRBD2. After removal of 1 base from V and 2 bases from J, the junction contained 2 bases not matched to a gene. This CDR3 spans 17 amino acids. Germline values: CDR1 MGHDK, CDR2 SYGVNS. The CDR3 loop is CASSESGLAGPYNEQFF. The CDR3 region has the DNA TGTGCCAGCAGTGAATCGGGACTAGCGGGACCCTACAATGAGCAGTTCTTC.